Following are 8 T cell receptor beta chains from one sample sequenced in a study of blood T cells in healthy people across ages. Alongside a J-beta primer mix, a sample-barcoded 5' primer served in a second PCR lasting roughly 7 to 12 cycles. One entry per CDR3 protein results from TCRdb running MiXCR on the 5' RACE reads. This sample has 500,000 to 700,000 distinct CDR3 sequences, with about 30% found just once. Sample: blood. All receptors come from an elderly woman in good health.

This clonotype was picked up many times. The chain is built from TRBV29-1 and TRBJ2-1, with D unresolved. The ends were cut back, 7 bases at V and 6 bases at J, with 10 bases in the middle. Germline CDR1 SQVTM, CDR2 ANQGSEA. This CDR3 contains 11 residues. The CDR3 loop is CSGVPVNEQFF. The CDR3 nucleotides are TGCAGCGGTGTCCCAGTCAATGAGCAGTTCTTC.

Concerning this clonotype itself: A much larger clone differs by one base, so this may be a read error. The genes are TRBV20-1 and TRBJ1-1; no clear D gene. V was cut by 1 base and J by 4 bases, with 13 bases left in between. In germline, CDR1 is DFQATT, CDR2 SNEGSKA (reference sequence). This CDR3 has 14 amino acids. The CDR3 loop is CSARVQRASTEAFF. The CDR3 coding sequence is TGCAGTGCTAGAGTACAGCGGGCTAGCACTGAAGCTTTCTTT.

The rearrangement uses TRBV6-5 and TRBJ2-2; D is unresolved. With 2 bases removed from V and 4 bases from J, the gap between germline ends came to 5 bases. The CDR3 totals 13 residues. In germline, CDR1 is MNHEY, CDR2 SVGAGI. The CDR3 loop is CASSYVSTGELFF. The CDR3 bases are TGTGCCAGCAGTTACGTGTCCACCGGGGAGCTGTTTTTT.

The gene calls are TRBV11-2 and TRBJ2-5, with 12 bases that match TRBD2. J gave up 4 bases and V 5 bases, and 11 bases lay outside the gene matches. CDR1 and CDR2 (germline): SGHAT, FQNNGV. The CDR3 length is 17 residues. CDR3 sequence (DNA): TGTGCCAGCAGCACCGGGACTAGCGGGTTGTATGGAGAGACCCAGTACTTC. Encoded protein: CASSTGTSGLYGETQYF.

The sample holds many counts of this clonotype. The chain is built from TRBV27 and TRBJ1-2; TRBD1 agrees at 11 bases. The CDR3 has 16 amino acids. Per the germline V gene, CDR1 is MNHEY and CDR2 is SMNVEV (reference sequence). V lost 5 bases to trimming and J lost 7 bases; unmatched junction nucleotides: 12. CDR3 protein: CASSRGTGTGGFGYTF. CDR3 bases: TGTGCCAGCAGTCGGGGTACCGGGACAGGGGGATTTGGCTACACCTTC.

The chain uses TRBV20-1 and TRBJ1-5, with 12 bases matching TRBD1. J was trimmed by 6 bases and V by 2 bases; bases with no gene match: 8. In germline, CDR1 is DFQATT, CDR2 SNEGSKA (reference sequence). The CDR3 is 16 residues long. CDR3 bases: TGCAGTGCTAGACCCTCGGGACAGGGGGCGGGTCAGCCCCAGCATTTT. The encoded protein is CSARPSGQGAGQPQHF.

In its sample, this clonotype was seen a few times. The chain carries TRBV27 and TRBJ2-1; 12 bases align to TRBD1. Trimming removed 5 bases from V and 8 bases from J; junction bases left unmatched: 13. The CDR3 spans 17 residues. CDR1 MNHEY and CDR2 SMNVEV come from the germline V gene (reference sequence). The DNA of the CDR3 is TGTGCCAGCAGTCTTCTCACCGGGACAGGGGGCATGTATGAGCAGTTCTTC. The encoded protein is CASSLLTGTGGMYEQFF.

The chain has TRBV18 and TRBJ1-1; maybe TRBD1 (5 bases). Germline V CDR1 and CDR2: KGHSH, LQKENI. V lost 0 bases to trimming and J lost 2 bases, with 7 bases between them. The CDR3 contains 14 residues. The CDR3 DNA reads TGTGCCAGCTCACCACCTTGGGGCAACACTGAAGCTTTCTTT. Residues: CASSPPWGNTEAFF. The whole variable domain, filled in from reference TRBV18 and TRBJ1-1, reads NAGVMQNPRHLVRRRGQEARLRCSPMKGHSHVYWYRQLPEEGLKFMVYLQKENIIDESGMPKERFSAEFPKEGPSILRIQQVVRGDSAAYFCASSPPWGNTEAFFGQGTRLTVV.